The entry that follows covers one T cell receptor beta chain sequence. The antigen remains unidentified. With 0 bases removed from V and 1 base from J, the gap between germline ends came to 9 bases. Germline-derived CDR1 and CDR2 are SEHNR and FQNEAQ (reference sequence). CDR3 size: 15 residues. This sample is drawn from a study of long-term antiretroviral therapy in people with HIV. Study outcomes and limitations: Viral resistance, ART adherence and therapy changes all lacked available data. Repertoires with HIV possessed tighter CDR3 length spans than those of controls.

At the survey level, the v3.0 immunoSEQ assay was run. This table comes from immunoSEQ multiplex PCR, and its TCRdb copy is limited to in-frame clones, with some not included. The table includes around 28,000 clones, around 84% detected once. This receptor was identified in a woman younger than 45 with HIV. This chain uses TRBV7-9 with TRBJ2-5; D is unresolved. Sequenced material: unsorted PBMCs, taken 0.8 years after starting antiretroviral therapy. The CDR3 region is CASSLAKGLQETQYF. DNA for the CDR3: TGTGCCAGCAGCTTAGCCAAAGGGCTCCAAGAGACCCAGTACTTC.